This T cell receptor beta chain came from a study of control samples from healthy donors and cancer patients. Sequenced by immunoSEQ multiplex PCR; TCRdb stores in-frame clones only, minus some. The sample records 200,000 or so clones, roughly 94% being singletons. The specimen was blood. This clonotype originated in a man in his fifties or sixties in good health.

CDR3 region: CASSWGHNYGYTF. The CDR3 DNA is TGTGCCAGCAGTTGGGGACACAACTATGGCTACACCTTC. This chain links TRBV28 with TRBJ1-2, with a possible D match to TRBD1 (6 bases). The CDR3 runs 13 residues. The V gene's germline CDR1 is MDHEN and CDR2 SYDVKM. V lost 4 bases, J lost 2 bases, and 8 bases lay in between.